These T cell receptor beta chains were read from a single sample in a study of Ad26.COV2.S vaccination and SARS-CoV-2 variants. Method: immunoSEQ multiplex PCR; TCRdb's copy keeps in-frame clones and lacks some. The profile shows around 420,000 clones, approximately 87% of them singletons. Sequences were derived from peripheral blood, sampled in a trial of Ad26.COV2.S vaccine versus placebo. These receptor sequences come from a person aged 18-60 years who received the Ad26.COV2.S COVID-19 vaccine or a placebo. Each CDR3 is given without its conserved first and last residue. The order of the fields is CDR3 length, D gene, J gene, V gene, CDR3 protein. D genes are given only for firm matches.

>11|TRBD1|TRBJ1-2|TRBV7-6
ASSLTGLDGYT
>12|TRBD1|TRBJ1-2|TRBV10-3
AISEGQGFNGYT
>14|TRBD1|TRBJ2-5|TRBV5-4
ASSLFRTGARETQY
>12|TRBD1|TRBJ2-7|TRBV30
AWRGDGTGYEQY
>13|.|TRBJ1-2|TRBV2
ASRWGAVTNYGYT
>14|TRBD1|TRBJ2-1|TRBV4-3
ASSPQGDLPYNEQF
>12|TRBD1|TRBJ1-6|TRBV5-1
ASSLGQGTSPLH
>13|.|TRBJ2-7|TRBV5-5
ASSLAFQGNYEQY
>12|.|TRBJ2-7|TRBV19
ASSIEPQENEQY
>12|.|TRBJ2-7|TRBV5-4
ASSNTQRPYEQY
>11|.|TRBJ1-2|TRBV10-3
AGGGRADYGYT
>9|.|TRBJ1-1|TRBV6-1
ASSEHHEAF
>13|.|TRBJ2-6|TRBV6-5
ASTTVPSGANVLT
>12|TRBD1|TRBJ1-2|TRBV6-5
ALHRGTGEEGYT
>12|.|TRBJ1-1|TRBV3-1/TRBV3-2
ASSHSRYDTEAF
>11|.|TRBJ2-3|TRBV7-9
ASSPDTTDTQY
>14|.|TRBJ1-4|TRBV2
ASSSTESATNEKLF
>14|TRBD1|TRBJ2-5|TRBV27
ASSGTGTGFGETQY
>11|.|TRBJ2-2|TRBV5-4
ASSFESSGELF
>17|TRBD1|TRBJ2-7|TRBV27
ASSPSKGQAMAVLGEQY